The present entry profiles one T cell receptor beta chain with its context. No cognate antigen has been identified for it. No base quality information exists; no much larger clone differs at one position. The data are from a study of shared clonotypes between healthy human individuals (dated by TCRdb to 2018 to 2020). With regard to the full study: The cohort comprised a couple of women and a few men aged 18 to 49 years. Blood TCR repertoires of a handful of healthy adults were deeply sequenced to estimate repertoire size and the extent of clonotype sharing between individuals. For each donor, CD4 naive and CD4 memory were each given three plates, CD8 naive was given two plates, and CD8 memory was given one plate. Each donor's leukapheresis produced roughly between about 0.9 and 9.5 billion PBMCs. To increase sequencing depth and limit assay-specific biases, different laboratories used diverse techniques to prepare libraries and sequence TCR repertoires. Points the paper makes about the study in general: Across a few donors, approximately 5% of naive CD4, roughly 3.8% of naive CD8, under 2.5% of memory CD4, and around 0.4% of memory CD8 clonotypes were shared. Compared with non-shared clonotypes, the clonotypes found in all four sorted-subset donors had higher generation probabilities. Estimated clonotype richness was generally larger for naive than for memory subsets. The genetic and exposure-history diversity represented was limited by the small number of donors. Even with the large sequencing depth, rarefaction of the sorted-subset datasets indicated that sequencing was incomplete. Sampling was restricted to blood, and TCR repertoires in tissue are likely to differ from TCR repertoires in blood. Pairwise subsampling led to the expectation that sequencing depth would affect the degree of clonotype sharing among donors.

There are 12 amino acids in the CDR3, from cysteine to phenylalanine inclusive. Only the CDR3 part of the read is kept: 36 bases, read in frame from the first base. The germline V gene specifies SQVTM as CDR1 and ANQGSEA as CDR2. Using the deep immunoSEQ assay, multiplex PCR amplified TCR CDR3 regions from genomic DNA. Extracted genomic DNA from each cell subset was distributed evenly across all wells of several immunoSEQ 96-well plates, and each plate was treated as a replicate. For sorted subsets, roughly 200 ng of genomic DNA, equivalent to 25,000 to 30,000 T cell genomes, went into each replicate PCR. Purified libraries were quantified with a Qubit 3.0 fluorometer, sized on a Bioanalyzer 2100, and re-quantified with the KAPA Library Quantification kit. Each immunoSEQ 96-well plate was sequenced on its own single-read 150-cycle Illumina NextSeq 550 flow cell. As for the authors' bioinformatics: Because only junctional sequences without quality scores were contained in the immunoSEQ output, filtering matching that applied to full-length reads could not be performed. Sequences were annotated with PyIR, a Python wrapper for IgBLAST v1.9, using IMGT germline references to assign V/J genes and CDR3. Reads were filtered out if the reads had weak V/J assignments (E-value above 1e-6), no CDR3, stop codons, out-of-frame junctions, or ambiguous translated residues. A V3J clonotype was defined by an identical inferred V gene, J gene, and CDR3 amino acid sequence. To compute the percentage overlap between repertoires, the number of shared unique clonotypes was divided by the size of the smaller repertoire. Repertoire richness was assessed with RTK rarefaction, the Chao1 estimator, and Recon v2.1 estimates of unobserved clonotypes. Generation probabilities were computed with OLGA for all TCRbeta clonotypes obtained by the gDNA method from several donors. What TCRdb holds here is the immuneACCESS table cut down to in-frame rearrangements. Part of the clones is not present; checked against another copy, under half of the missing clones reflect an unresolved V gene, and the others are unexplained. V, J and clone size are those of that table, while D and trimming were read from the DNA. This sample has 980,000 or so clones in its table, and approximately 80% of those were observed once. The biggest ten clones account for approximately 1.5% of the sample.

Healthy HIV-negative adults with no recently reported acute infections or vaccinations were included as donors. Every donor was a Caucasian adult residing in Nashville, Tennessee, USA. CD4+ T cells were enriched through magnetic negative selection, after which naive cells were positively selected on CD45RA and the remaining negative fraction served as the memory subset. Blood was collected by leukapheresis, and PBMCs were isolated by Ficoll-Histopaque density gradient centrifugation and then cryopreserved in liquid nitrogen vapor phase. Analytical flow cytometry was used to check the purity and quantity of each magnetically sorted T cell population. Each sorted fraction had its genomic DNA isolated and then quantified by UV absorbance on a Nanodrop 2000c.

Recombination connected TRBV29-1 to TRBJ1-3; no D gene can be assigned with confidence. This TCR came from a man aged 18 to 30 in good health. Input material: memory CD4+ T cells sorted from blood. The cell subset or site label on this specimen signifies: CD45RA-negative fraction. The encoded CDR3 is CSGYDTGNTIYF. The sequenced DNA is TGCAGTGGCTACGACACTGGAAACACCATATATTTT. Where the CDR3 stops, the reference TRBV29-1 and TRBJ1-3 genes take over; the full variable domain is SAVISQKPSRDICQRGTSLTIQCQVDSQVTMMFWYRQQPGQSLTLIATANQGSEATYESGFVIDKFPISRPNLTFSTLTVSNMSPEDSSIYLCSGYDTGNTIYFGEGSWLTVV.